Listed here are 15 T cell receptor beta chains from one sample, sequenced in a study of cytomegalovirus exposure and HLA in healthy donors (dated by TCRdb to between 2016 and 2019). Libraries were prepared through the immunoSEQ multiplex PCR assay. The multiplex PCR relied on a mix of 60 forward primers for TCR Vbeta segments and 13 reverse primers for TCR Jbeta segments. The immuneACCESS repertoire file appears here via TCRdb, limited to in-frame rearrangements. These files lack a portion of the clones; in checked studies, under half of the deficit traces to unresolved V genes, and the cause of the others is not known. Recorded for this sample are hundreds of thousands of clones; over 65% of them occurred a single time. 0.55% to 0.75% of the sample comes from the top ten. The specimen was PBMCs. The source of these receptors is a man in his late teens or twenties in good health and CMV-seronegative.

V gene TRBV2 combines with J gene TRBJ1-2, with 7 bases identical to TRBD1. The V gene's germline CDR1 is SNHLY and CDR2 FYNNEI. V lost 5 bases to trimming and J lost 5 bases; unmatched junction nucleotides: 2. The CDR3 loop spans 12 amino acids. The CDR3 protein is CASSPQGYGYTF. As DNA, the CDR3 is TGTGCCAGCAGTCCACAGGGGTATGGCTACACCTTC.

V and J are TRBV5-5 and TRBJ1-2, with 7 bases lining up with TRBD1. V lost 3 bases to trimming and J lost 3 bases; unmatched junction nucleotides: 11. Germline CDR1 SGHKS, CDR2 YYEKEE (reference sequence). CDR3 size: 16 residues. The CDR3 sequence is CASSSAGGSTYYGYTF. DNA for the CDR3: TGTGCCAGCAGCTCCGCAGGGGGGAGTACTTACTATGGCTACACCTTC.

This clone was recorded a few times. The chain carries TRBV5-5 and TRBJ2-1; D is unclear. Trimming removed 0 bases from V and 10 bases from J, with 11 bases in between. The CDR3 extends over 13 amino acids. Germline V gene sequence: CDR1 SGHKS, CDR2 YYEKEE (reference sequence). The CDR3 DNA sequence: TGTGCCAGCAGCTTGGTAGTTCGTCACGAGCAGTTCTTC. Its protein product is CASSLVVRHEQFF.

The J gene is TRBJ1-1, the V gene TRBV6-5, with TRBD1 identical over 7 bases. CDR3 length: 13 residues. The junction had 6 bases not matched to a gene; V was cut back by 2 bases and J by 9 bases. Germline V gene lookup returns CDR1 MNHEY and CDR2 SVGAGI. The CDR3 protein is CASSYTSGGKAFF. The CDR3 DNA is TGTGCCAGCAGTTACACCTCAGGGGGGAAAGCTTTCTTT.

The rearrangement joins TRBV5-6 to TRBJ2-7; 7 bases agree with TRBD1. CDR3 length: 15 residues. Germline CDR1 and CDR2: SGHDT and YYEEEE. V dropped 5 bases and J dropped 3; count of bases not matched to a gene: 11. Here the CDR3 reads CASRGRDRAIYEQYF. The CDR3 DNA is TGTGCCAGCAGAGGCCGGGACAGAGCAATCTACGAGCAGTACTTC.

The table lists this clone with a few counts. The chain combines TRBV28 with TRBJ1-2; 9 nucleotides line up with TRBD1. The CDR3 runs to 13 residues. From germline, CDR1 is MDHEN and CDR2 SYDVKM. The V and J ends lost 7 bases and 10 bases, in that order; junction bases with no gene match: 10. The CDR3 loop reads CASTPGQGVYYTF. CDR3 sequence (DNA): TGTGCCAGCACCCCGGGACAGGGTGTATACTACACCTTC.

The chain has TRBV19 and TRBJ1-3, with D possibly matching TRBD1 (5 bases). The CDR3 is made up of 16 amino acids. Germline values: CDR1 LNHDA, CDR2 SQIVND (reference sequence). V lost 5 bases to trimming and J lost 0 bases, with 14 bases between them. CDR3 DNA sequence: TGTGCCAGTAGTCCGGGGGTCGGTGGCTCTGGAAACACCATATATTTT. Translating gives CASSPGVGGSGNTIYF.

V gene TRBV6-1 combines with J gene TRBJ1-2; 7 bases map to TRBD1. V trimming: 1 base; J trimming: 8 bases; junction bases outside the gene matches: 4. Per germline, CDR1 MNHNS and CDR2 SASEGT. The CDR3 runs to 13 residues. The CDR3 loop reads CASSEEGARGYTF. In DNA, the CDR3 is TGTGCCAGCAGTGAAGAGGGGGCGAGGGGCTACACCTTC.

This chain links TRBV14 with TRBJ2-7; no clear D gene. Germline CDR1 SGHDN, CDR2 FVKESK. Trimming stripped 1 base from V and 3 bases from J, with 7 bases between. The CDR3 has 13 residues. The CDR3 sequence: CASSQVSSYEQYF. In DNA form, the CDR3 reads TGTGCCAGCAGCCAAGTATCTAGCTACGAGCAGTACTTC.

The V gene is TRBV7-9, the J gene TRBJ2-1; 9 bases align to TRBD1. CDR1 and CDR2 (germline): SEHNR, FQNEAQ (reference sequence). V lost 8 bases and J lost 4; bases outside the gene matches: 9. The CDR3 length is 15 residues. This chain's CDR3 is CASYYTGGSYNEQFF. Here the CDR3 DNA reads TGTGCCAGCTACTATACAGGGGGCTCTTACAATGAGCAGTTCTTC.

The CDR3: CASSLVRTSGSYNEQFF. The CDR3 DNA reads TGTGCCAGCAGCTTAGTGAGGACTAGCGGCTCCTACAATGAGCAGTTCTTC. This chain uses TRBV11-3 with TRBJ2-1, with 10 bases fitting TRBD2. With 1 base clipped from V and 0 bases from J, the junction kept 3 bases outside the gene matches. Germline loops: CDR1 SGHNT, CDR2 YENEEA. CDR3 length: 17 residues.

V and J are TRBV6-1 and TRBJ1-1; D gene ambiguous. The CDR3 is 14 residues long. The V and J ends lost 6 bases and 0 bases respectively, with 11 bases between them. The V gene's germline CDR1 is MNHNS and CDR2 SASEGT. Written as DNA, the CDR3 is TGTGCCAGCAGCCCGAGATTCATGAACACTGAAGCTTTCTTT. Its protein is CASSPRFMNTEAFF.

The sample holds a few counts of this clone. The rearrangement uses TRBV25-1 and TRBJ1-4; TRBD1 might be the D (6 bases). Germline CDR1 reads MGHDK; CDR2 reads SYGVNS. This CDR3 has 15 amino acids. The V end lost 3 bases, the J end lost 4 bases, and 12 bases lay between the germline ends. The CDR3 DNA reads TGTGCCAGCAGTGATCTGGGGGCGGGTAATGAAAAACTGTTTTTT. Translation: CASSDLGAGNEKLFF.

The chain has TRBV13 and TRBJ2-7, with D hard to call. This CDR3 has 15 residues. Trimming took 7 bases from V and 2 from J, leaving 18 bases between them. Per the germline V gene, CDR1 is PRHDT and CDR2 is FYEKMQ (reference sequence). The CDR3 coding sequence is TGTGCCAGCAACCCCGGAGTGGCACCAACCTACGAGCAGTACTTC. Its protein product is CASNPGVAPTYEQYF.

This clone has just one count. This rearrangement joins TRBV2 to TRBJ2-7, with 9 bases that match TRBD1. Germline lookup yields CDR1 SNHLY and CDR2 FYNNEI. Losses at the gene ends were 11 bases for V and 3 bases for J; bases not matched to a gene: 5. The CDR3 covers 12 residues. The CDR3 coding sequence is TGTGCCGCCCGGGACAGGGTCTACGAGCAGTACTTC. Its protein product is CAARDRVYEQYF.